The rows below give T cell receptor beta chains drawn from one sample of a study of blood T cell repertoires in COVID-19. Generated by immunoSEQ multiplex PCR, the TCRdb table keeps only in-frame clones and is missing some. This repertoire shows approximately 68,000 clones, 70% to 90% found once; its top ten account for around 2.5%. Sequenced input: peripheral blood. These receptors all come from a man between 65 and 85 years old with active or convalescent COVID-19. The CDR3 runs from the conserved cysteine through the conserved F or W. The D gene is left open where the match is weak. The size field is filled for only some rows; it gives once, few, many or a size class.

D: .; V: TRBV27; size: .; J: TRBJ1-1; CDR3: CASKRAGTEAFF; DNA: TGTGCCAGCAAAAGGGCGGGGACTGAAGCTTTCTTT
D: .; V: TRBV28; size: .; J: TRBJ2-7; CDR3: CASSSPAGFYEQYF; DNA: TGTGCCAGCAGTTCCCCGGCGGGGTTCTACGAGCAGTACTTC
D: .; V: TRBV18; size: .; J: TRBJ1-5; CDR3: CASSSGRYQPQHF; DNA: TGTGCCAGCTCCTCCGGGAGGTATCAGCCCCAGCATTTT
D: .; V: TRBV2; size: .; J: TRBJ2-4; CDR3: CASSFSGATKNIQYF; DNA: TGTGCCAGCAGTTTTAGCGGTGCGACCAAAAACATTCAGTACTTC
D: .; V: TRBV27; size: .; J: TRBJ1-3; CDR3: CASSPRGARLRGNTIYF; DNA: TGTGCCAGCAGTCCCCGCGGGGCCCGATTACGCGGAAACACCATATATTTT
D: .; V: TRBV5-4; size: .; J: TRBJ1-2; CDR3: CASRDGGSYGYTF; DNA: TGTGCCAGCAGAGACGGAGGCTCATATGGCTACACCTTC
D: TRBD1; V: TRBV6-5; size: .; J: TRBJ2-7; CDR3: CASSYPTGTGGYEQYF; DNA: TGTGCCAGCAGTTACCCCACCGGGACAGGGGGCTACGAGCAGTACTTC
D: TRBD1; V: TRBV27; size: .; J: TRBJ1-1; CDR3: CASSPYTGGGTEAFF; DNA: TGTGCCAGCAGTCCCTACACAGGGGGCGGCACTGAAGCTTTCTTT
D: TRBD2; V: TRBV27; size: once; J: TRBJ2-7; CDR3: CASSLREGYEQYF; DNA: TGTGCCAGCAGTTTAAGGGAGGGGTACGAGCAGTACTTC
D: TRBD1; V: TRBV6-1; size: .; J: TRBJ2-2; CDR3: CASSVRQGRNTGELFF; DNA: TGTGCCAGCAGTGTTAGACAGGGGCGGAACACCGGGGAGCTGTTTTTT
D: .; V: TRBV2; size: .; J: TRBJ2-3; CDR3: CASKQGSTDTQYF; DNA: TGTGCCAGCAAGCAGGGGAGCACAGATACGCAGTATTTT
D: .; V: TRBV15; size: .; J: TRBJ2-7; CDR3: CATSRGGTLYEQYF; DNA: TGTGCCACCAGCAGAGGCGGGACGCTCTACGAGCAGTACTTC
D: .; V: TRBV27; size: once; J: TRBJ1-4; CDR3: CASSFSGFEKLFF; DNA: TGTGCCAGCAGTTTCTCAGGGTTTGAAAAACTGTTTTTT
D: .; V: TRBV5-1; size: .; J: TRBJ2-6; CDR3: CASSSTGLAGANVLTF; DNA: TGCGCCAGCAGCTCAACAGGTTTGGCTGGGGCCAACGTCCTGACTTTC
D: .; V: TRBV16; size: once; J: TRBJ2-3; CDR3: CASSQGFLAADTQYF; DNA: TGTGCCAGCAGCCAAGGATTTCTAGCTGCGGATACGCAGTATTTT
D: .; V: TRBV9; size: .; J: TRBJ2-2; CDR3: CASSVGLETGELFF; DNA: TGTGCCAGCAGCGTAGGTTTGGAGACCGGGGAGCTGTTTTTT
D: TRBD1; V: TRBV5-6; size: .; J: TRBJ1-1; CDR3: CASSADRGSGDTEAFF; DNA: TGTGCCAGCAGCGCCGACAGGGGAAGCGGGGACACTGAAGCTTTCTTT